This T cell receptor (beta chain) was recovered during a study of blood T cells in healthy people across ages (dated by TCRdb to between 2015 and 2017). For the wider study: In model experiments, template switching captured about one uniquely barcoded TCR beta cDNA molecule for every two T cells. The study measured age-related changes in TCR beta repertoire diversity using deep sequencing normalized with unique cDNA molecular identifiers. The donors were split into four age groups: young (average 16 years), middle-aged (39), aged (roughly 68) and long-lived (over 80). To avoid experimental bias, donors of different ages were distributed randomly across sequencing lanes. The study analyzed two additional independent replicas of 1 million unique cDNA reads from the same blood draw for two donors, one aged 18 to 29 and one aged 80 or older. General findings and caveats noted by the study authors: Estimates of total diversity based on one million sequenced T cells were regarded as lower bounds and as underestimates. As age increased, observed TCR beta diversity per million T cells dropped in a roughly linear way, and a significant reduction was already evident by age 40. The long-lived group showed more naive CD4+ T cells, fewer expanded clones and increased TCR diversity than the aged group, suggesting age selection. The percentage of naive T cells measured by flow cytometry correlated strongly with observed TCR beta diversity. Bulk unsorted PBMC profiling prevented conclusive comparison of naive and antigen-experienced compartments. The CMV infection status of donors was not known, potentially confounding age-related changes in expanded clonotypes.

The donors were roughly 38 Caucasian individuals from Russia, aged roughly 6 to 100 years, who were systemically healthy. Approximately 9.7 milliliters of peripheral blood were drawn from each donor into EDTA-treated Vacutainer tubes. Ficoll-Paque density-gradient centrifugation was used to isolate PBMCs, with at least 6 million obtained per sample. Trizol reagent was used to extract total RNA from PBMCs, with at least 6 micrograms per sample. For every donor, flow cytometry on a PBMC aliquot measured the percentage of naive CD45RAhigh/CD27high T cells. The CDR3, cysteine through phenylalanine, is 13 amino acids long. Only the CDR3 DNA stays, 39 bases, in frame from base 1. CDR1 is given as KGHSH and CDR2 as LQKENI, both from the germline V gene. Library preparation employed 5' RACE. TCRdb shows the sequencer as Illumina HiSeq 2500. The second PCR ran for about 7 to 11 cycles and used a J-beta primer mix along with a sample-barcoded 5' primer. A unique molecular identifier was introduced onto each TCR beta cDNA molecule by a template-switch 5' adaptor carrying 12 random nucleotides. At least 2.5 million CDR3-containing paired-end reads were obtained from each sample. All of the RNA was converted into first-strand cDNA using the Mint cDNA synthesis kit, with a TRBC-specific oligonucleotide serving as the primer. Following uracil-DNA glycosylase treatment, all cDNA underwent a first 18-cycle PCR with the universal primers M1SS and BC2_uni_R. On the authors' methods: Normalization of each sample was performed by random selection of 1 million high-quality reads, each carrying a distinct molecular identifier. Reads sharing molecular identifiers were discarded rather than binned into consensus sequences. MiTCR, run with a Q25 quality threshold and the strictest error-elimination algorithm, handled CDR3 identification, clonotype clustering and error correction. A nonparametric unseen species model with Euler transformation was used to estimate a lower bound on total TCR beta diversity. Through fastp at Q25 and MiXCR, TCRdb rebuilt clones from the public reads, retaining in-frame beta chains. Rows are combined by CDR3 protein, so each entry shows the most common genes and DNA. These V and J calls are TCRdb output, not the study's own analysis. Across this sample there are some 640,000 distinct CDR3 sequences, with about 52% seen only once. Clones ranked in the top ten supply 30% to 35% of the sample.

In the case of this clonotype: No antigen is known for it. The junction shows a germline mismatch at one end, possibly a read error.

The chain uses TRBV18 and TRBJ2-1, with 7 junctional bases fitting TRBD2. This sequence was found in a woman in her sixties or seventies in good health. Material: blood. This receptor carries the CDR3 CASAPGTNNEQFF. The DNA sequence is given as TGTGCCAGCGCACCTGGGACTAATAATGAGCAGTTCTTC.